This entry is about one T cell receptor (beta chain). As yet, its antigen is unknown. V was pared by 4 bases and J by 4 bases, with 10 bases of the junction left unmatched. CDR1 is MNHEY and CDR2 is SVGAGI in the germline V gene. This CDR3 contains 16 residues. The data were taken from a study of cytomegalovirus exposure and HLA in healthy donors. General study points: A cluster of highly shared sequence variants was likely a sequencing artifact.

A multiplex PCR was run with 60 Vbeta primers and 13 Jbeta primers. The data were produced by immunoSEQ multiplex PCR, yet TCRdb's version contains in-frame clones alone and is incomplete. Seen here are around 150,000 clones, 76% observed once, and the top ten hold around 3%. Sequenced: PBMCs. This sequence was found in a man aged 35 to 55 in good health and CMV-seronegative. The J gene is TRBJ1-2, the V gene TRBV6-5; 9 bases fit TRBD1. The CDR3 is CASSSDRQGGSYGYTF. The CDR3 coding sequence is TGTGCCAGCAGTTCCGACAGACAGGGGGGATCCTATGGCTACACCTTC.